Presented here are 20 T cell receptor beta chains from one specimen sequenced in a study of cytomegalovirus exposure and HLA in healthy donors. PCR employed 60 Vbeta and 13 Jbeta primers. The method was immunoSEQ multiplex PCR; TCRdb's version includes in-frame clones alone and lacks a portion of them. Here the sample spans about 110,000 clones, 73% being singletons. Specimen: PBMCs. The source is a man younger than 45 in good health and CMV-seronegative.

The CDR3 coding sequence is TGTGCCAGCAATCTGGGACTTCGACAAGAGACCCAGTACTTC. It yields the protein CASNLGLRQETQYF. This rearrangement joins TRBV6-6 to TRBJ2-5, with D perhaps matching TRBD2 (6 bases). The germline V gene encodes CDR1 MNHNY and CDR2 SVGAGI (reference sequence). This CDR3 spans 14 amino acids. V lost 7 bases, J lost 2 bases, and 14 bases lay in between.

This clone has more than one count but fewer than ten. The CDR3 nucleotides read TGCGCCAGCAGACGAGAACAGGGATACACCGGGGAGCTGTTTTTT. Translating gives CASRREQGYTGELFF. This chain uses TRBV4-1 with TRBJ2-2; D possibly corresponds to TRBD1 (6 bases). Looked up from germline, CDR1 is MGHRA and CDR2 is YSYEKL. V lost 6 bases, J lost 3 bases, and 14 bases lay in between. The CDR3 consists of 15 residues.

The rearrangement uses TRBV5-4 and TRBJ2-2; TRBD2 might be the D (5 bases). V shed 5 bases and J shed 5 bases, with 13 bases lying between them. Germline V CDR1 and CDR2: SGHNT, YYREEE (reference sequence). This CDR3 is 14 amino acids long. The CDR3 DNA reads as TGTGCCAGCAGTCCCGGAGGTGGGACCGGGGAGCTGTTTTTT. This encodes CASSPGGGTGELFF.

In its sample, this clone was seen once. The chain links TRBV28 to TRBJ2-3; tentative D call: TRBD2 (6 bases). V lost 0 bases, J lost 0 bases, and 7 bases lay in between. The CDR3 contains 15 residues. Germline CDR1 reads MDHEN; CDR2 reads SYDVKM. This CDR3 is CASSLWGTSTDTQYF. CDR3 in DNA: TGTGCCAGCAGTTTATGGGGGACTAGCACAGATACGCAGTATTTT. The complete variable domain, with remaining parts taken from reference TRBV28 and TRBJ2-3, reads DVKVTQSSRYLVKRTGEKVFLECVQDMDHENMFWYRQDPGLGLRLIYFSYDVKMKEKGDIPEGYSVSREKKERFSLILESASTNQTSMYLCASSLWGTSTDTQYFGPGTRLTVL.

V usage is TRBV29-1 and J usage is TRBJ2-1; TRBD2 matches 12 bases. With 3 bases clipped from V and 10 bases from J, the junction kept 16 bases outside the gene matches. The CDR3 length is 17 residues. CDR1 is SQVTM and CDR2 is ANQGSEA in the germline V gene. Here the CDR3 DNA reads TGCAGCGTTGATAACATCGGACTAGCGGGGATGTTGGGCGAGCAGTTCTTC. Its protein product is CSVDNIGLAGMLGEQFF.

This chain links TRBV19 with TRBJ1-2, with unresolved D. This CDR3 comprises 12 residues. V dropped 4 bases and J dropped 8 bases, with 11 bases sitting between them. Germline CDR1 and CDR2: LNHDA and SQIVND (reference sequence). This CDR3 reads CASSRAGGGYTF. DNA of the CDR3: TGTGCCAGTAGTAGGGCAGGAGGAGGCTACACCTTC. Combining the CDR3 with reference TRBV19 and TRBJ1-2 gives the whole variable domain DGGITQSPKYLFRKEGQNVTLSCEQNLNHDAMYWYRQDPGQGLRLIYYSQIVNDFQKGDIAEGYSVSREKKESFPLTVTSAQKNPTAFYLCASSRAGGGYTFGSGTRLTVV.

CDR3 amino acids: CSVAQGASNTEAFF. CDR3 bases: TGCAGCGTTGCTCAGGGGGCTTCTAACACTGAAGCTTTCTTT. This chain connects TRBV29-1 to TRBJ1-1, with 8 bases fitting TRBD1. Unmatched junction bases numbered 6, after V lost 4 bases and J lost 2 bases. The CDR3 length is 14 residues. CDR1 is SQVTM and CDR2 is ANQGSEA in the germline V gene. Using reference TRBV29-1 and TRBJ1-1 for the parts outside the CDR3, the full variable domain is SAVISQKPSRDICQRGTSLTIQCQVDSQVTMMFWYRQQPGQSLTLIATANQGSEATYESGFVIDKFPISRPNLTFSTLTVSNMSPEDSSIYLCSVAQGASNTEAFFGQGTRLTVV.

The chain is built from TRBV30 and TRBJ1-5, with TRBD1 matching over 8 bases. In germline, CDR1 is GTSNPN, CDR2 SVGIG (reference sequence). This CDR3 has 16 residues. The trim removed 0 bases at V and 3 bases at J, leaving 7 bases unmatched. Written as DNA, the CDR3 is TGTGCCTGGAGTGTACATCCGACAGGGGTCAATCAGCCCCAGCATTTT. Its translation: CAWSVHPTGVNQPQHF.

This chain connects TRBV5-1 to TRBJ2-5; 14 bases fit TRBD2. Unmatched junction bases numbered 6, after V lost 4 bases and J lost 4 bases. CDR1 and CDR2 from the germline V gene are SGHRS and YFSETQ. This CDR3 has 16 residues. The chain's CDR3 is CASSRLAGGPGETQYF. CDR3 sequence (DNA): TGCGCCAGCAGCCGACTAGCGGGAGGGCCTGGAGAGACCCAGTACTTC.

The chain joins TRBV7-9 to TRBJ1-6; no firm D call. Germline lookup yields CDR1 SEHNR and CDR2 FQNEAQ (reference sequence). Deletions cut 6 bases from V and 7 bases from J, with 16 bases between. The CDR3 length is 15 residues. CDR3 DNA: TGTGCCAGCAGACCCCCCGACTCCGGGAATTCACCCCTCCACTTT. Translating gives CASRPPDSGNSPLHF. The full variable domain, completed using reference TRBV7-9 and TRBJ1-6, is DTGVSQNPRHKITKRGQNVTFRCDPISEHNRLYWYRQTLGQGPEFLTYFQNEAQLEKSRLLSDRFSAERPKGSFSTLEIQRTEQGDSAMYLCASRPPDSGNSPLHFGNGTRLTVT.

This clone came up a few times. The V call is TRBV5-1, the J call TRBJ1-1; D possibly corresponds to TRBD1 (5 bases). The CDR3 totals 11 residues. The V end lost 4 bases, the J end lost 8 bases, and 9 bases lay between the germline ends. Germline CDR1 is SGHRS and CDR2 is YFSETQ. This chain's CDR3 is CASSARGEAFF. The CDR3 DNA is TGCGCCAGCAGCGCCCGGGGGGAAGCTTTCTTT.

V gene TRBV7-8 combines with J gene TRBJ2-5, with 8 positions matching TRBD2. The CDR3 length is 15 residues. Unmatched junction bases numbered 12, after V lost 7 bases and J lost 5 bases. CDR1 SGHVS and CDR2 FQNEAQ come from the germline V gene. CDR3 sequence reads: CASTPWGAGEETQYF. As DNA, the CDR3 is TGTGCCAGCACCCCTTGGGGAGCGGGAGAGGAGACCCAGTACTTC.

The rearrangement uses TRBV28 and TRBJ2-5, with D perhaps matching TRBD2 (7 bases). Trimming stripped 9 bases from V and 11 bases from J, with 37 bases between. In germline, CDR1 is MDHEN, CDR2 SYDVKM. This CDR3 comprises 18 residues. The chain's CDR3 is CARRARGRGGNLKQNQYF. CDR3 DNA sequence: TGTGCCAGGAGGGCTCGGGGGAGGGGGGGGAACCTAAAGCAAAATCAGTACTTC.

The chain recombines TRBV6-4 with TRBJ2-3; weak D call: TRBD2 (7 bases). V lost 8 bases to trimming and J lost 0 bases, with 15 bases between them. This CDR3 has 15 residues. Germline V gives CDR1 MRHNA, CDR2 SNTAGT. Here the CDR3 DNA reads TGTGCCAGCGGGGACGGGGGGCCTAGCACAGATACGCAGTATTTT. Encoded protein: CASGDGGPSTDTQYF.

As DNA, the CDR3 is TGTGCCAGCAGTGAAGCGGGACTAGCGGGAGTTTATGAGCAGTTCTTC. Translated: CASSEAGLAGVYEQFF. This sequence joins TRBV6-1 and TRBJ2-1; the match to TRBD2 covers 14 bases. This CDR3 has 16 residues. Germline V gives CDR1 MNHNS, CDR2 SASEGT. V dropped 0 bases and J dropped 8; count of bases not matched to a gene: 3.

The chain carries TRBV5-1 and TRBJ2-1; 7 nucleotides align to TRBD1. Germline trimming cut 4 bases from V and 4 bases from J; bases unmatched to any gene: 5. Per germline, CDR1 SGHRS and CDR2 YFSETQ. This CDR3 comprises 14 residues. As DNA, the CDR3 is TGCGCCAGCAGCCGGGACAGAGCTTACAATGAGCAGTTCTTC. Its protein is CASSRDRAYNEQFF.

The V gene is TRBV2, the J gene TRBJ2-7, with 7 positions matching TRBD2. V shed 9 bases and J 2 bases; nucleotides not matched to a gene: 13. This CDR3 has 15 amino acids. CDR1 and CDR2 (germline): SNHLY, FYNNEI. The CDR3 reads CASRVGLAGAYEQYF. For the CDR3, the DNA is TGTGCCAGTAGGGTGGGCTTAGCGGGTGCCTACGAGCAGTACTTC.

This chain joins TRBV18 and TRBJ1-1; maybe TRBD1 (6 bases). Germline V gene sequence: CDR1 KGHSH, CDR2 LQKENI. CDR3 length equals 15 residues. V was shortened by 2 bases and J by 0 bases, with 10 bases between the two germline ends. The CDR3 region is CASSPWTEMNTEAFF. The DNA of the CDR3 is TGTGCCAGCTCACCATGGACAGAGATGAACACTGAAGCTTTCTTT.

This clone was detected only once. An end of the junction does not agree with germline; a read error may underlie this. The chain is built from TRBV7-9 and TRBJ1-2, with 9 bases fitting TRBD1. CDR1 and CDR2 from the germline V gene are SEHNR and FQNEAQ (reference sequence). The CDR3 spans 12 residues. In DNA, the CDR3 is TGTTCCAGCGGTGGACAGGGGCGCGGCTACACCTTC. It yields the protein CSSGGQGRGYTF. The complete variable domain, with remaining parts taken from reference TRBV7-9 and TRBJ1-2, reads DTGVSQNPRHKITKRGQNVTFRCDPISEHNRLYWYRQTLGQGPEFLTYFQNEAQLEKSRLLSDRFSAERPKGSFSTLEIQRTEQGDSAMYLCSSGGQGRGYTFGSGTRLTVV.

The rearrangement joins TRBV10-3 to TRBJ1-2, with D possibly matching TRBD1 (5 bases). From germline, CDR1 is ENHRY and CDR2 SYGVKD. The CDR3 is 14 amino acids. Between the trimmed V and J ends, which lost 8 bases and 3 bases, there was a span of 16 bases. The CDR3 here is CAIRVEKGDYGYTF. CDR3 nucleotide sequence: TGTGCCATCCGGGTGGAAAAAGGGGACTATGGCTACACCTTC.